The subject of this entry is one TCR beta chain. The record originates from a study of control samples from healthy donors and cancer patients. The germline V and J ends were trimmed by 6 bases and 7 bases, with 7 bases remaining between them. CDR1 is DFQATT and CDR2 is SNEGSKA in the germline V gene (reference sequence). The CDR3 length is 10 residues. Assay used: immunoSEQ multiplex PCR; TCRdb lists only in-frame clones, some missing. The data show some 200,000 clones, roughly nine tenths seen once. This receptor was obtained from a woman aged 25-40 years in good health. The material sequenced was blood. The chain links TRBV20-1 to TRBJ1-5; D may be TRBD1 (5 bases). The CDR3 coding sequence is TGCAGTGCAAGGGGACAGCCCCAGCATTTT. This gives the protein CSARGQPQHF.